Below, 28 T cell receptor beta chains from the same sample are listed, as sequenced in a study of radiotherapy plus CTLA-4 blockade in lung cancer. Produced via immunoSEQ multiplex PCR; TCRdb's table is partial and in-frame only. The data hold 70,000 to 90,000 clones, with about 80% observed a single time. The input for sequencing was peripheral blood, taken from a patient treated with radiotherapy plus ipilimumab. The receptors come from a human donor with non-small cell lung cancer who had stable disease on radiotherapy plus ipilimumab.

This clone was seen just once. This chain joins TRBV28 and TRBJ2-1; 9 nucleotides agree with TRBD1. The germline CDR1 and CDR2 sequences are MDHEN and SYDVKM. V trimming: 6 bases; J trimming: 8 bases; junction bases outside the gene matches: 2. This CDR3 contains 12 residues. CDR3: CASRDRGDEQFF. The CDR3 DNA reads as TGTGCCAGCAGGGACAGGGGCGATGAGCAGTTCTTC.

The V call is TRBV18, the J call TRBJ1-4, with D possibly TRBD1 on 5 matching bases. The CDR3 totals 19 residues. Germline loops: CDR1 KGHSH, CDR2 LQKENI. Trimming stripped 0 bases from V and 5 bases from J, with 22 bases between. The CDR3 sequence is CASSPPYSSYGAGNEKLFF. The CDR3 DNA sequence: TGTGCCAGCTCACCACCGTACTCATCCTACGGGGCGGGGAATGAAAAACTGTTTTTT.

The chain links TRBV7-9 to TRBJ1-2; D is ambiguous. Germline V CDR1 and CDR2: SEHNR, FQNEAQ (reference sequence). The CDR3 is 13 residues long. V was pared by 3 bases and J by 3 bases, with 8 bases between. The CDR3 nucleotides are TGTGCCAGCAGCTTCCGCGGGGACTATGGCTACACCTTC. Amino acids: CASSFRGDYGYTF.

This clone was counted a few times. The J gene is TRBJ1-2, the V gene TRBV6-5, with 7 positions matching TRBD1. Germline V lookup: CDR1 MNHEY, CDR2 SVGAGI. J lost 8 bases, V lost 6 bases, and 12 bases had no gene match. This CDR3 spans 14 amino acids. The CDR3 DNA sequence: TGTGCCAGCAGAATCCAACAGGGGTTGGGGGGCTACACCTTC. Amino acid sequence: CASRIQQGLGGYTF.

This rearrangement joins TRBV7-2 to TRBJ2-7, with 9 bases identical to TRBD2. Per the germline V gene, CDR1 is SGHTA and CDR2 is FQGNSA. The CDR3 loop spans 14 amino acids. V dropped 7 bases and J dropped 3; count of bases not matched to a gene: 7. CDR3 sequence: CASKSGGPHYEQYF. The CDR3 nucleotides read TGTGCCAGCAAAAGCGGGGGGCCCCACTACGAGCAGTACTTC.

The rearrangement links TRBV2 to TRBJ1-2; D is possibly TRBD1 (5 bases). Trimming left V 3 bases short and J 12 bases short, with 20 bases between. Germline V gives CDR1 SNHLY, CDR2 FYNNEI. There are 14 residues in the CDR3. This CDR3 reads CASSELLGVQGDTF. CDR3 DNA: TGTGCCAGCAGTGAGCTCTTGGGGGTTCAAGGCGACACCTTC.

This clone was recorded once. The chain uses TRBV27 and TRBJ1-2; maybe TRBD1 (5 bases). Between the trimmed V and J ends, which lost 3 bases and 4 bases, there was a span of 21 bases. CDR3 length: 17 residues. CDR1 and CDR2 (germline): MNHEY, SMNVEV (reference sequence). The CDR3 DNA is TGTGCCAGCAGTTTTAGGGGCAGGGAAGGACGAGGCTATGGCTACACCTTC. Translation gives CASSFRGREGRGYGYTF.

The V call is TRBV9, the J call TRBJ2-2; 8 bases line up with TRBD2. Germline V lookup: CDR1 SGDLS, CDR2 YYNGEE. The CDR3 has 16 residues. The junction had 7 bases not matched to a gene; V was cut back by 2 bases and J by 4 bases. The chain's CDR3 is CASSVWREAGTGELFF. The CDR3 DNA follows: TGTGCCAGCAGCGTGTGGCGGGAGGCAGGCACCGGGGAGCTGTTTTTT.

The genes are TRBV6-4 and TRBJ2-7; 8 bases fit TRBD2. Looked up from germline, CDR1 is MRHNA and CDR2 is SNTAGT. CDR3 size: 12 residues. After removal of 6 bases from V and 6 bases from J, the junction contained 4 bases not matched to a gene. The CDR3 coding sequence is TGTGCCAGCAGCCGGGAGGGGTCCGAGCAGTACTTC. Its translation is CASSREGSEQYF.

V and J are TRBV7-2 and TRBJ1-5; D is undetermined. Germline CDR1 SGHTA, CDR2 FQGNSA. The CDR3 covers 13 residues. The germline V and J ends were trimmed by 2 bases and 4 bases, with 6 bases remaining between them. CDR3 residues: CASSLPGNQPQHF. The CDR3 DNA reads as TGTGCCAGCAGCTTACCGGGAAATCAGCCCCAGCATTTT. Full variable domain (outside the CDR3, taken from reference TRBV7-2 and TRBJ1-5): GAGVSQSPSNKVTEKGKDVELRCDPISGHTALYWYRQSLGQGLEFLIYFQGNSAPDKSGLPSDRFSAERTGGSVSTLTIQRTQQEDSAVYLCASSLPGNQPQHFGDGTRLSIL.

The V gene is TRBV5-1, the J gene TRBJ2-1, with 13 positions matching TRBD2. The CDR3 consists of 16 residues. Trimming cost V 2 bases and J 6 bases; bases outside gene matches: 5. Germline values: CDR1 SGHRS, CDR2 YFSETQ. CDR3 region: CASSFTSGRGGNEQFF. The DNA for the CDR3 is TGCGCCAGCAGCTTTACTAGCGGGAGGGGAGGCAATGAGCAGTTCTTC. Looking up the rest from reference TRBV5-1 and TRBJ2-1 gives the full variable domain: KAGVTQTPRYLIKTRGQQVTLSCSPISGHRSVSWYQQTPGQGLQFLFEYFSETQRNKGNFPGRFSGRQFSNSRSEMNVSTLELGDSALYLCASSFTSGRGGNEQFFGPGTRLTVL.

The chain recombines TRBV19 with TRBJ2-1; D assignment may be TRBD1 or TRBD2 (5 bases each). This CDR3 region has 14 residues. CDR1 is LNHDA and CDR2 is SQIVND in the germline V gene (reference sequence). Trimming left V 0 bases short and J 5 bases short, with 8 bases between. The CDR3 reads CASSIDWGNNEQFF. CDR3 sequence (DNA): TGTGCCAGTAGTATAGACTGGGGGAACAATGAGCAGTTCTTC. Using reference TRBV19 and TRBJ2-1 for the parts outside the CDR3, the full variable domain is DGGITQSPKYLFRKEGQNVTLSCEQNLNHDAMYWYRQDPGQGLRLIYYSQIVNDFQKGDIAEGYSVSREKKESFPLTVTSAQKNPTAFYLCASSIDWGNNEQFFGPGTRLTVL.

This clone was recorded a few times. The sample carries other DNA sequences with the same CDR3. J is TRBJ1-5 and V is TRBV20-1; D gene uncertain. Germline V gene lookup returns CDR1 DFQATT and CDR2 SNEGSKA (reference sequence). With 3 bases removed from V and 5 bases from J, the gap between germline ends came to 5 bases. CDR3 length: 11 residues. CDR3 region: CSARGDQPQHF. For the CDR3, the DNA is TGCAGTGCTAGGGGAGATCAGCCCCAGCATTTT.

CDR3 coding DNA: TGTGCCAGCAGCCCACGGACCGAGAACACCATATATTTT. Translating it yields CASSPRTENTIYF. The V and J genes are TRBV7-9 and TRBJ1-3; D call uncertain. Trimming pared 5 bases from V and 7 bases from J, leaving 12 bases between. The germline CDR1 and CDR2 sequences are SEHNR and FQNEAQ (reference sequence). The CDR3 is made up of 13 amino acids.

In its sample, this clone was seen a few times. The V and J genes are TRBV19 and TRBJ2-5; 10 nucleotides align to TRBD1. The CDR3 has 16 amino acids. The V gene end was trimmed by 7 bases and the J gene end by 2 bases; junction bases not matched to a gene: 10. Looked up from germline, CDR1 is LNHDA and CDR2 is SQIVND (reference sequence). CDR3 nucleotides: TGTGCCAGTACCCTAGGACAGGGGGGATTACAAGAGACCCAGTACTTC. Translated, it gives CASTLGQGGLQETQYF.

The chain uses TRBV7-8 and TRBJ2-1; 7 bases are shared with TRBD2. The CDR3 runs 14 residues. The V gene end was trimmed by 3 bases and the J gene end by 9 bases; junction bases not matched to a gene: 8. The germline CDR1 and CDR2 sequences are SGHVS and FQNEAQ. The CDR3 nucleotides read TGTGCCAGCAGCTTGGGTGCGGGAGTGGTTGAGCAGTTCTTC. It encodes CASSLGAGVVEQFF.

V and J are TRBV5-5 and TRBJ1-1; the D is unclear. V lost 0 bases, J lost 0 bases, and 6 bases lay in between. The germline gives CDR1 SGHKS, CDR2 YYEKEE (reference sequence). The CDR3 runs to 14 residues. The CDR3 nucleotides read TGTGCCAGCAGCTTGGCCCCGGTGAACACTGAAGCTTTCTTT. Translating it yields CASSLAPVNTEAFF.

The chain carries TRBV5-6 and TRBJ2-7; D might be TRBD2 (5 bases). The ends were cut back, 1 base at V and 6 bases at J, with 14 bases in the middle. This CDR3 has 14 amino acids. The germline gives CDR1 SGHDT, CDR2 YYEEEE. The CDR3 DNA sequence: TGTGCCAGCAGCTTGTCTGGAGGAACGGGCGAGCAGTACTTC. Its protein product is CASSLSGGTGEQYF.

A note on this clone: The same CDR3 is also encoded by other DNA sequences in this sample. The chain recombines TRBV14 with TRBJ2-6; D not certain. CDR1 and CDR2 (germline): SGHDN, FVKESK. The CDR3 loop spans 13 amino acids. Trimming removed 3 bases at V and 2 bases at J, with 2 bases between. The CDR3 sequence: CASSQAGANVLTF. In DNA, the CDR3 is TGTGCCAGCAGCCAGGCTGGGGCCAACGTCCTGACTTTC.

The V call is TRBV2, the J call TRBJ1-3, with 10 bases fitting TRBD1. Germline V gene lookup returns CDR1 SNHLY and CDR2 FYNNEI. V dropped 4 bases and J dropped 0; count of bases not matched to a gene: 6. This CDR3 region has 17 residues. In DNA form, the CDR3 reads TGTGCCAGCAGTGGGGCCGGGACAGGGGACTCTGGAAACACCATATATTTT. This gives the protein CASSGAGTGDSGNTIYF. Complete variable domain (other parts from reference TRBV2 and TRBJ1-3): EPEVTQTPSHQVTQMGQEVILRCVPISNHLYFYWYRQILGQKVEFLVSFYNNEISEKSEIFDDQFSVERPDGSNFTLKIRSTKLEDSAMYFCASSGAGTGDSGNTIYFGEGSWLTVV.

The V and J genes are TRBV7-9 and TRBJ2-2; D uncertain. CDR3 length equals 19 residues. In germline, CDR1 is SEHNR, CDR2 FQNEAQ (reference sequence). Trimming took off 1 base at V and 3 bases at J, with 21 bases between the two ends. This CDR3 is CASSLGGRGILRHTGELFF. The CDR3 coding sequence is TGTGCCAGCAGCTTAGGCGGCCGAGGAATACTCCGGCACACCGGGGAGCTGTTTTTT.

J is TRBJ1-3 and V is TRBV28; D might be TRBD1 (5 bases). Trimming took off 1 base at V and 4 bases at J, with 14 bases between the two ends. The CDR3 is 16 residues long. Germline-derived CDR1 and CDR2 are MDHEN and SYDVKM. CDR3 sequence reads: CASSLSGTGYGNTIYF. DNA of the CDR3: TGTGCCAGCAGTTTATCCGGGACGGGCTACGGAAACACCATATATTTT.

J is TRBJ1-6 and V is TRBV7-2; D gene ambiguous. Per the germline V gene, CDR1 is SGHTA and CDR2 is FQGNSA. V was cut by 1 base and J by 2 bases, with 6 bases left in between. The CDR3 has 15 residues. CDR3 sequence reads: CASSLGATYNSPLHF. The CDR3 region has the DNA TGTGCCAGCAGCTTAGGGGCTACCTATAATTCACCCCTCCACTTT.

The chain recombines TRBV5-1 with TRBJ2-3, with 8 bases that match TRBD1. Trimming at V came to 0 bases and at J to 0 bases, leaving 6 bases not matched to a gene. Germline V CDR1 and CDR2: SGHRS, YFSETQ. This CDR3 is built from 17 residues. The CDR3 loop is CASSLVGRDRSTDTQYF. The CDR3 coding sequence is TGCGCCAGCAGCTTGGTAGGCAGGGACAGGAGCACAGATACGCAGTATTTT.

DNA of the CDR3: TGTGCCAGTACTCCCGACCGTTACACTGAAGCTTTCTTT. It yields the protein CASTPDRYTEAFF. V is TRBV19 and J is TRBJ1-1; unclear D gene. The CDR3 contains 13 residues. Deletions cut 7 bases from V and 3 bases from J, with 12 bases between. Germline-derived CDR1 and CDR2 are LNHDA and SQIVND (reference sequence).

This chain connects TRBV7-9 to TRBJ1-6; D is undetermined. Germline lookup yields CDR1 SEHNR and CDR2 FQNEAQ (reference sequence). V gave up 2 bases and J gave up 12 bases, with 8 bases separating them. CDR3 length equals 12 residues. The DNA of the CDR3 is TGTGCCAGCAGCTTACAGTTGGAACCCCTCCACTTT. Its translation: CASSLQLEPLHF.

V is TRBV2 and J is TRBJ2-1; 7 positions match TRBD2. Per the germline V gene, CDR1 is SNHLY and CDR2 is FYNNEI. Trimming at V came to 6 bases and at J to 7 bases, leaving 15 bases not matched to a gene. This CDR3 spans 16 amino acids. The CDR3 coding sequence is TGTGCCAGCAGCGGCCCCGGTGCGGGAGTCGGGAATGAGCAGTTCTTC. Translated, it gives CASSGPGAGVGNEQFF.

V is TRBV5-1 and J is TRBJ2-3; TRBD2 matches 7 bases. With 3 bases clipped from V and 7 bases from J, the junction kept 5 bases outside the gene matches. CDR1 is SGHRS, CDR2 YFSETQ, per germline. This CDR3 has 13 residues. The CDR3 bases are TGCGCCAGCAGCTGGGAGGGGCAAAATACGCAGTATTTT. As protein: CASSWEGQNTQYF.